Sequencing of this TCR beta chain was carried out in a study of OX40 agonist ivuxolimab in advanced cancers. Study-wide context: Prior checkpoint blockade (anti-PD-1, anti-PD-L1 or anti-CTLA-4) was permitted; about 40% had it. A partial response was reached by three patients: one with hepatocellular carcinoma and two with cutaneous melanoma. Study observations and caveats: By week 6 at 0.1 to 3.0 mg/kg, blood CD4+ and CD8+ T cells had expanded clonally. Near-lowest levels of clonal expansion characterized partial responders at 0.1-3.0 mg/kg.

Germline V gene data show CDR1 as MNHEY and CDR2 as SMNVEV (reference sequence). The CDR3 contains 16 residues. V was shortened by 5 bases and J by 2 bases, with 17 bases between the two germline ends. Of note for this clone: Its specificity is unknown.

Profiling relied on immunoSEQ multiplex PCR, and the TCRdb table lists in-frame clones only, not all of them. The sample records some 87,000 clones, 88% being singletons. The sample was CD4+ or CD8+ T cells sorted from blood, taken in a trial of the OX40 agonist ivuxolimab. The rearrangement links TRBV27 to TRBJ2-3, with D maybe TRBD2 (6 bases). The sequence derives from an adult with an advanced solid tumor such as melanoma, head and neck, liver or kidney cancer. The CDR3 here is CASSSYWGVNTDTQYF. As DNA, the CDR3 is TGTGCCAGCAGTAGCTATTGGGGGGTTAACACAGATACGCAGTATTTT.